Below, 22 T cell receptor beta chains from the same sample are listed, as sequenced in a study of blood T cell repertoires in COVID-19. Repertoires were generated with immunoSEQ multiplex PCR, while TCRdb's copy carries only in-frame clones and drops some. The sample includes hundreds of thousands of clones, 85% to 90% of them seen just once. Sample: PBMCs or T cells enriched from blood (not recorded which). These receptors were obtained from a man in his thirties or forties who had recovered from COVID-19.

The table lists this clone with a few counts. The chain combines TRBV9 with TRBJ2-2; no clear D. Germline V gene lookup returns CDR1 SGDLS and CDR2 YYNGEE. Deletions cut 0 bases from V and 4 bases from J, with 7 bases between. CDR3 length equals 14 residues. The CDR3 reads CASSVVPVTGELFF. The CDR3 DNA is TGTGCCAGCAGCGTAGTTCCGGTCACCGGGGAGCTGTTTTTT.

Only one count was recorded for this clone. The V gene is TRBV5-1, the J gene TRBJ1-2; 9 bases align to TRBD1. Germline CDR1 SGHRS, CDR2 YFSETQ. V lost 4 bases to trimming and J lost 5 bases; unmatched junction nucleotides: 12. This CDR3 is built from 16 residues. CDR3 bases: TGCGCCAGCAGCGCAAACCGGGACAGGGTAGGGTATGGCTACACCTTC. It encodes CASSANRDRVGYGYTF.

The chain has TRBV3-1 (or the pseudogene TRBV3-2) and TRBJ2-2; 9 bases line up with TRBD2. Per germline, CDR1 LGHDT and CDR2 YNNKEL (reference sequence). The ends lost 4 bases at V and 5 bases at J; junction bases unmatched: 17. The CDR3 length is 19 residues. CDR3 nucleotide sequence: TGTGCCAGCAGCCGGTGGCTAGCGGGATACTGGGACACGACCGGGGAGCTGTTTTTT. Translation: CASSRWLAGYWDTTGELFF.

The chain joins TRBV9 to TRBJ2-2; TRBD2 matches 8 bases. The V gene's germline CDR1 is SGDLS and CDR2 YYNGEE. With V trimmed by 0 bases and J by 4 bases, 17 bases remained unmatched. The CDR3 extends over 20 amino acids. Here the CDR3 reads CASSVGKTGGPSRGTGELFF. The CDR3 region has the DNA TGTGCCAGCAGCGTAGGGAAGACGGGAGGGCCCTCTAGGGGCACCGGGGAGCTGTTTTTT.

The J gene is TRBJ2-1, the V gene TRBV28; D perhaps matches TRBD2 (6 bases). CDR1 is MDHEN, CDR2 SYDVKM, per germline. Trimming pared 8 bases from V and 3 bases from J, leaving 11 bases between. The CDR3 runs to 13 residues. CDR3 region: CASLSSVYNEQFF. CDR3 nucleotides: TGTGCCAGCCTCTCTAGCGTCTACAATGAGCAGTTCTTC.

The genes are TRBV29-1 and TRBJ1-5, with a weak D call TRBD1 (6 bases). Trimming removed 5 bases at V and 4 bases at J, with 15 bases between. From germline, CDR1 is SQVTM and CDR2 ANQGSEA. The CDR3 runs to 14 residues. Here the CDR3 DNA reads TGCAGCGTTACGGACAGCCTCGGAAATCAGCCCCAGCATTTT. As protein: CSVTDSLGNQPQHF. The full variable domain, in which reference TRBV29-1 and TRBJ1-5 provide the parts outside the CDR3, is SAVISQKPSRDICQRGTSLTIQCQVDSQVTMMFWYRQQPGQSLTLIATANQGSEATYESGFVIDKFPISRPNLTFSTLTVSNMSPEDSSIYLCSVTDSLGNQPQHFGDGTRLSIL.

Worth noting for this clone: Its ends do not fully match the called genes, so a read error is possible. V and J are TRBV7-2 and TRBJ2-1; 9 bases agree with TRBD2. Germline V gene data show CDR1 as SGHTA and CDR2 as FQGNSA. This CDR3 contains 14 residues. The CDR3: CASTLGSLAGEQFF. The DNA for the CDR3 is TGTGCCAGCACCTTAGGGTCCCTAGCGGGAGAGCAGTTCTTC.

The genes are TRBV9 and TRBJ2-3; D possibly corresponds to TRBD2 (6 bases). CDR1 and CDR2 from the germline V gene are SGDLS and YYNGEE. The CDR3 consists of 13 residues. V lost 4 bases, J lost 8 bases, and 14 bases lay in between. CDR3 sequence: CASSSYQGGTQYF. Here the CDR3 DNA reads TGTGCCAGCAGCTCTTACCAGGGAGGTACGCAGTATTTT.

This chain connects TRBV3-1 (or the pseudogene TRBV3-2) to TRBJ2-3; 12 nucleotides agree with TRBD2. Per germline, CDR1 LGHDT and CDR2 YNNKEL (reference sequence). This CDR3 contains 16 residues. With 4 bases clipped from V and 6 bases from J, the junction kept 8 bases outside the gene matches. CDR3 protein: CASSLPLAGGLDTQYF. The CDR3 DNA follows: TGTGCCAGCAGCCTTCCTCTAGCGGGAGGGCTGGATACGCAGTATTTT.

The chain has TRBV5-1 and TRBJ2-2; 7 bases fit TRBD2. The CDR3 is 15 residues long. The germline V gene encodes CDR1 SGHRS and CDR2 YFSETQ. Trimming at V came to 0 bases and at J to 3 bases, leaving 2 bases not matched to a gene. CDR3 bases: TGCGCCAGCAGCTTGGCGGGAGGCGACACCGGGGAGCTGTTTTTT. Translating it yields CASSLAGGDTGELFF.

The CDR3 DNA reads TGTGCCATCAATCCGGGACTAGCGGGCAATGAGCAGTTCTTC. The encoded protein is CAINPGLAGNEQFF. V and J are TRBV10-3 and TRBJ2-1; the match to TRBD2 covers 12 bases. CDR3 size: 14 residues. The ends lost 7 bases at V and 6 bases at J; junction bases unmatched: 4. Germline V lookup: CDR1 ENHRY, CDR2 SYGVKD.

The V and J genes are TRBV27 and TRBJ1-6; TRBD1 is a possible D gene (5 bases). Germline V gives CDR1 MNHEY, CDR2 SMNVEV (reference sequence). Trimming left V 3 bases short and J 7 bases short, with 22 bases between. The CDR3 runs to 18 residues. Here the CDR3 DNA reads TGTGCCAGCAGTTTCGGGTTCGGAGGGGCCGGTGGGAATTCACCCCTCCACTTT. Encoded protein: CASSFGFGGAGGNSPLHF.

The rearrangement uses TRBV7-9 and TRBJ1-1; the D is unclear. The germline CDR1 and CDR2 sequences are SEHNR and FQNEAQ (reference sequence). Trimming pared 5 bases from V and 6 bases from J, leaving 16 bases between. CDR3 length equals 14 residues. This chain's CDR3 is CASSAVDLRAEAFF. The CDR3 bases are TGTGCCAGCAGCGCGGTGGATCTCAGAGCTGAAGCTTTCTTT.

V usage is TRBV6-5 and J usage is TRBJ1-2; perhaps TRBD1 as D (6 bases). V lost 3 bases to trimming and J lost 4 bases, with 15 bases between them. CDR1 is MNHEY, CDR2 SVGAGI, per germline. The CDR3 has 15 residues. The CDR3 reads CASSYGGGISYGYTF. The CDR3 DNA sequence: TGTGCCAGCAGTTATGGGGGCGGAATAAGCTATGGCTACACCTTC.

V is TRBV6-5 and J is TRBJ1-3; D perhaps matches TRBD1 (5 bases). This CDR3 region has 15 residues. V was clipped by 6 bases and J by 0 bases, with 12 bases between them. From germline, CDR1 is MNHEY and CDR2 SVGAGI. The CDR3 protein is CASSSGADSGNTIYF. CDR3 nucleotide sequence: TGTGCCAGCAGCAGTGGGGCGGACTCTGGAAACACCATATATTTT.

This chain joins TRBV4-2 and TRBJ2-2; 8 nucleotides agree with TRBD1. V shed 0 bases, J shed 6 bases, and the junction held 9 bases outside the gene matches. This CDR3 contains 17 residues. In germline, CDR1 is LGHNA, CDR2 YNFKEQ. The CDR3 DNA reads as TGTGCCAGCAGCCAAGAAGGTTACAGGGGGAGGTCCGGGGAGCTGTTTTTT. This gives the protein CASSQEGYRGRSGELFF.

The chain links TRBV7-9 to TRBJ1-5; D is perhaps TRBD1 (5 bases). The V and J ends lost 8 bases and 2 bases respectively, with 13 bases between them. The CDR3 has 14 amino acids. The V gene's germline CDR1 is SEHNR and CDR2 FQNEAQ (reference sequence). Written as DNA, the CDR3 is TGTGCCAGCGACCTGGGGGGGGGCAATCAGCCCCAGCATTTT. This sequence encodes CASDLGGGNQPQHF.

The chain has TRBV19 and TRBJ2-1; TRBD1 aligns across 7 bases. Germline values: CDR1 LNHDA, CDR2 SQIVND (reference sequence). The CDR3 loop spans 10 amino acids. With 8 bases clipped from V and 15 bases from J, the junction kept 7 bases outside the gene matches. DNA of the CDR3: TGTGCCAGTTTTCGGGACAGTTGGTTCTTC. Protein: CASFRDSWFF.

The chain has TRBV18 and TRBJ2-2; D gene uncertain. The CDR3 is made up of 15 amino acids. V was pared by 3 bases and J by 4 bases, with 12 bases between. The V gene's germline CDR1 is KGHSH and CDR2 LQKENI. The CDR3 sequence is CASSPRVLSTGELFF. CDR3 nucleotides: TGTGCCAGCTCACCCCGGGTCCTGAGCACCGGGGAGCTGTTTTTT.

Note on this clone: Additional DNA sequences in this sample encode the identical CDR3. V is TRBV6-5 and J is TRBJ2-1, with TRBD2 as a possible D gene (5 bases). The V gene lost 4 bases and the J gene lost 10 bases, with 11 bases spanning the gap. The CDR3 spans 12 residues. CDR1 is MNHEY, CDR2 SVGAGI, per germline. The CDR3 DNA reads TGTGCCAGCAGTTCCCATCGAGGGGAGCAGTTCTTC. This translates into CASSSHRGEQFF.

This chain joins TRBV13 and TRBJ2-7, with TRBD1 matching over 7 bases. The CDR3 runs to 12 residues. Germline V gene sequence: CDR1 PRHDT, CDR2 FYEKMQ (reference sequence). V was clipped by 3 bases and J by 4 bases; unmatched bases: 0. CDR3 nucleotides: TGTGCCAGCAGCTTGGACAGGTACGAGCAGTACTTC. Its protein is CASSLDRYEQYF.

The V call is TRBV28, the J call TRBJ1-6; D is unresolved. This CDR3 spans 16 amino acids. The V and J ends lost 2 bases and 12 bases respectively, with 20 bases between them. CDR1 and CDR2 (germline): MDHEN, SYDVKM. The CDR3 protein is CASSLVFSGPGGPLHF. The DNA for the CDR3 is TGTGCCAGCAGTTTAGTCTTTTCGGGCCCTGGAGGACCCCTCCACTTT.